Listed below are T cell receptor beta chains from one sample, sequenced in a study of a mutant IDH1 vaccine in newly diagnosed glioma. Their specific antigens are unknown. The table came from immunoSEQ multiplex PCR; TCRdb's copy has only in-frame clones and leaves some out. The data show roughly 32,000 clones, approximately 89% seen once. The sample in question was PBMCs, obtained from a glioma patient whose treatment included an IDH1 peptide vaccine. The receptors were sampled from a man in his forties with glioma. Each CDR3 is given with its conserved first and last residue. The D gene is left open where the match is weak. Where a row states a size, it is once, few, many or the class of an expanded clone; other rows omit it.

J gene: TRBJ2-7
D gene: .
V gene: TRBV2
clone size: .
CDR3 DNA: TGTGCCAGCGAGGCCAGGGCCGAAGCCTACGAGCAGTACTTC
CDR3 protein: CASEARAEAYEQYF

J gene: TRBJ2-5
D gene: .
V gene: TRBV15
clone size: .
CDR3 DNA: TGTGCCACCAGCCCGTACCAAGAGACCCAGTACTTC
CDR3 protein: CATSPYQETQYF

J gene: TRBJ2-2
D gene: .
V gene: TRBV5-1
clone size: .
CDR3 DNA: TGCGCCAGCAGCTTGGTAGGGGCGAACACCGGGGAGCTGTTTTTT
CDR3 protein: CASSLVGANTGELFF

J gene: TRBJ2-2
D gene: .
V gene: TRBV7-8
clone size: .
CDR3 DNA: TGTGCCACCCAGCTACCCAGGGCCGGGTCCGGGGAGCTGTTTTTT
CDR3 protein: CATQLPRAGSGELFF

J gene: TRBJ2-5
D gene: TRBD2
V gene: TRBV19
clone size: .
CDR3 DNA: TGTGCCAGTAGTATGAGCGGGAGGGCCGGCGAGACCCAGTACTTC
CDR3 protein: CASSMSGRAGETQYF

J gene: TRBJ1-2
D gene: TRBD1
V gene: TRBV30
clone size: .
CDR3 DNA: TGTGCCTGGAGTGATGACAGGGCCGCGGGCTACACCTTC
CDR3 protein: CAWSDDRAAGYTF

J gene: TRBJ1-1
D gene: .
V gene: TRBV5-4
clone size: .
CDR3 DNA: TGTGCCAGCAGCTTGACGCCACAAGCTTTCTTT
CDR3 protein: CASSLTPQAFF

J gene: TRBJ1-1
D gene: .
V gene: TRBV19
clone size: .
CDR3 DNA: TGTGCCAGTAGCCCGTACGGGAGGTTGGACACTGAAGCTTTCTTT
CDR3 protein: CASSPYGRLDTEAFF

J gene: TRBJ2-1
D gene: .
V gene: TRBV5-1
clone size: once
CDR3 DNA: TGCGCCAGCAGCTTGGCCCCCATACAGGGGTCCCTGGGGAGGAATGAGCAGTTCTTC
CDR3 protein: CASSLAPIQGSLGRNEQFF

J gene: TRBJ2-2
D gene: .
V gene: TRBV5-1
clone size: .
CDR3 DNA: TGCGCCAGCAGCTCGGGACCTAACACCGGGGAGCTGTTTTTT
CDR3 protein: CASSSGPNTGELFF

J gene: TRBJ2-7
D gene: .
V gene: TRBV4-1
clone size: .
CDR3 DNA: TGCGCCAGCAGCGGGACCCGCGGAGGCGAGCAGTACTTC
CDR3 protein: CASSGTRGGEQYF

J gene: TRBJ1-1
D gene: .
V gene: TRBV2
clone size: few
CDR3 DNA: TGTGCCAGCAGTGAATGGACAGAGGGGACTGAAGCTTTCTTT
CDR3 protein: CASSEWTEGTEAFF

J gene: TRBJ1-5
D gene: TRBD1
V gene: TRBV28
clone size: .
CDR3 DNA: TGTGCCAGCAGTTTAGTCTTTTACGGGACAGGGGCCCAGCCCCAGCATTTT
CDR3 protein: CASSLVFYGTGAQPQHF

J gene: TRBJ1-5
D gene: .
V gene: TRBV6-6
clone size: .
CDR3 DNA: TGTGCCAGCAGGCGAGGGGGAGTGAACAATCAGCCCCAGCATTTT
CDR3 protein: CASRRGGVNNQPQHF

J gene: TRBJ2-2
D gene: .
V gene: TRBV7-9
clone size: .
CDR3 DNA: TGTGCCAGCAGCTTAGACCGGGGGCTGTCGTCCGGGGAGCTGTTTTTT
CDR3 protein: CASSLDRGLSSGELFF

J gene: TRBJ2-3
D gene: TRBD1
V gene: TRBV5-8
clone size: .
CDR3 DNA: TGTGCCAGCAGGTCCGGGACAGGGGGACCGGGTACGCAGTATTTT
CDR3 protein: CASRSGTGGPGTQYF

J gene: TRBJ1-2
D gene: .
V gene: TRBV21-1
clone size: .
CDR3 DNA: TGTGCCAGCAGCCCCAGGGGGGGCTACACCTTC
CDR3 protein: CASSPRGGYTF

J gene: TRBJ1-5
D gene: TRBD1
V gene: TRBV5-6
clone size: .
CDR3 DNA: TGTGCCAGCAGCTTTTATGTGGGACAGGGCTGGGGAGGCAATCAGCCCCAGCATTTT
CDR3 protein: CASSFYVGQGWGGNQPQHF

J gene: TRBJ1-5
D gene: .
V gene: TRBV28
clone size: .
CDR3 DNA: TGTGCCAGCAGTTTACTATACAATCAGCCCCAGCATTTT
CDR3 protein: CASSLLYNQPQHF

J gene: TRBJ2-2
D gene: .
V gene: TRBV5-1
clone size: .
CDR3 DNA: TGCGCCAGCAGCTTGGTTCCGGCGAGAGCGGTCGGGGAGCTGTTTTTT
CDR3 protein: CASSLVPARAVGELFF

J gene: TRBJ1-2
D gene: TRBD1
V gene: TRBV2
clone size: .
CDR3 DNA: TGTGCCAGCCGCCTTGGGACAGGAGCGAAAGTTAGCTACACCTTC
CDR3 protein: CASRLGTGAKVSYTF

J gene: TRBJ1-5
D gene: .
V gene: TRBV28
clone size: .
CDR3 DNA: TGTGCCAGCAGCTCGGGAGCAGGGGCTTATAGCAATCAGCCCCAGCATTTT
CDR3 protein: CASSSGAGAYSNQPQHF

J gene: TRBJ1-1
D gene: .
V gene: TRBV6-4
clone size: .
CDR3 DNA: TGTGCCAGCAGTGACGGAAGTCATCAGCAGAACACTGAAGCTTTCTTT
CDR3 protein: CASSDGSHQQNTEAFF

J gene: TRBJ2-3
D gene: .
V gene: TRBV18
clone size: .
CDR3 DNA: TGTGCCAGCTCACCTGGGGTGACAGATACGCAGTATTTT
CDR3 protein: CASSPGVTDTQYF

J gene: TRBJ2-1
D gene: .
V gene: TRBV15
clone size: .
CDR3 DNA: TGTGCCACCAGGGTCGGAGCGGGTGGGTCTTACAATGAGCAGTTCTTC
CDR3 protein: CATRVGAGGSYNEQFF

J gene: TRBJ2-3
D gene: .
V gene: TRBV7-2
clone size: once
CDR3 DNA: TGTGCCAGCAGCTGGAGGGTCGCAGATACGCAGTATTTT
CDR3 protein: CASSWRVADTQYF

J gene: TRBJ2-7
D gene: .
V gene: TRBV4-3
clone size: .
CDR3 DNA: TGCGCCAGCAGCGCCTTTGGAGGAGCCTACGAGCAGTACTTC
CDR3 protein: CASSAFGGAYEQYF

J gene: TRBJ2-2
D gene: .
V gene: TRBV4-1
clone size: .
CDR3 DNA: TGCGCCAGCAGCCATGGGGGATCCGGGGAGCTGTTTTTT
CDR3 protein: CASSHGGSGELFF

J gene: TRBJ1-1
D gene: .
V gene: TRBV11-2
clone size: .
CDR3 DNA: TGTGCCAGCAGCTTAGTGTTCGCCACTGAAGCTTTCTTT
CDR3 protein: CASSLVFATEAFF

J gene: TRBJ2-3
D gene: TRBD2
V gene: TRBV27
clone size: .
CDR3 DNA: TGTGCCAGCGTAAGCGGGGTCACAGATACGCAGTATTTT
CDR3 protein: CASVSGVTDTQYF

J gene: TRBJ2-7
D gene: .
V gene: TRBV28
clone size: .
CDR3 DNA: TGTGCCAGCAACTCTGGGGAGTCCTACGAGCAGTACTTC
CDR3 protein: CASNSGESYEQYF

J gene: TRBJ2-2
D gene: .
V gene: TRBV2
clone size: .
CDR3 DNA: TGTGCCAGGGGGTCGGGGACCGGGGAGCTGTTTTTT
CDR3 protein: CARGSGTGELFF

J gene: TRBJ1-3
D gene: TRBD1
V gene: TRBV2
clone size: .
CDR3 DNA: TGTGCCAGCGGCCAGGGGGACCGTGGAGCTGGAAACACCATATATTTT
CDR3 protein: CASGQGDRGAGNTIYF

J gene: TRBJ2-4
D gene: .
V gene: TRBV2
clone size: .
CDR3 DNA: TGTGCCAGCTCTGCCACAAGAGGGGCGGAAAACATTCAGTACTTC
CDR3 protein: CASSATRGAENIQYF

J gene: TRBJ1-3
D gene: .
V gene: TRBV19
clone size: .
CDR3 DNA: TGTGCCAGTAGCCCTGTCGCGGCGGTGTCTGGAAACACCATATATTTT
CDR3 protein: CASSPVAAVSGNTIYF

J gene: TRBJ2-3
D gene: TRBD2
V gene: TRBV6-5
clone size: .
CDR3 DNA: TGTGCCAGCAGTCGGGGGGGGAGCACAGATACGCAGTATTTT
CDR3 protein: CASSRGGSTDTQYF

J gene: TRBJ1-2
D gene: .
V gene: TRBV28
clone size: .
CDR3 DNA: TGTGCCTCAGGGGCAGGCGGGTACTATGGCTACACCTTC
CDR3 protein: CASGAGGYYGYTF

J gene: TRBJ2-2
D gene: TRBD1
V gene: TRBV7-8
clone size: .
CDR3 DNA: TGTGCCAGCAGCTTAGCGAAGACAGGGACCAGGGAGCTGTTTTTT
CDR3 protein: CASSLAKTGTRELFF

J gene: TRBJ2-5
D gene: .
V gene: TRBV27
clone size: .
CDR3 DNA: TGTGCCAGCAGTCCCGGAGGGCGGGAGACCCAGTACTTC
CDR3 protein: CASSPGGRETQYF

J gene: TRBJ2-2
D gene: TRBD2
V gene: TRBV10-3
clone size: .
CDR3 DNA: TGTGCCATCAGTGGGAATAGCGGGGGGAACACCGGGGAGCTGTTTTTT
CDR3 protein: CAISGNSGGNTGELFF

J gene: TRBJ2-6
D gene: TRBD2
V gene: TRBV6-4
clone size: .
CDR3 DNA: TGTGCCAGCAGTCGGACTAGCGAGAGCTCTGGGGCCAACGTCCTGACTTTC
CDR3 protein: CASSRTSESSGANVLTF

J gene: TRBJ2-4
D gene: TRBD2
V gene: TRBV28
clone size: .
CDR3 DNA: TGTGCCAGCAGTATACGACCTAGCGGGACTACGAAAAACATTCAGTACTTC
CDR3 protein: CASSIRPSGTTKNIQYF

J gene: TRBJ2-1
D gene: .
V gene: TRBV6-5
clone size: .
CDR3 DNA: TGTGCCAGCAGGCGCGCGAATGAGCAGTTCTTC
CDR3 protein: CASRRANEQFF

J gene: TRBJ2-7
D gene: TRBD1
V gene: TRBV7-9
clone size: .
CDR3 DNA: TGTGCCAGCAGCCCTCAGACAGGGCGGGCCCACGAGCAGTACTTC
CDR3 protein: CASSPQTGRAHEQYF

J gene: TRBJ2-6
D gene: TRBD1
V gene: TRBV7-6
clone size: .
CDR3 DNA: TGTGCCAGCAGCTCGAGGACAGGGGGCTCTGGGGCCAACGTCCTGACTTTC
CDR3 protein: CASSSRTGGSGANVLTF

J gene: TRBJ2-3
D gene: .
V gene: TRBV5-1
clone size: .
CDR3 DNA: TGCGCCAGCAGCGCCGAGGTCACAGATACGCAGTATTTT
CDR3 protein: CASSAEVTDTQYF

J gene: TRBJ2-6
D gene: .
V gene: TRBV11-1
clone size: .
CDR3 DNA: TGTGCCAGCAGCCCCCGGATCTCCTCTGGGGCCAACGTCCTGACTTTC
CDR3 protein: CASSPRISSGANVLTF

J gene: TRBJ1-3
D gene: .
V gene: TRBV4-3
clone size: .
CDR3 DNA: TGCGCCAGCAGCCAAGATAGCGGCAGAAGCTCTGGAAACACCATATATTTT
CDR3 protein: CASSQDSGRSSGNTIYF

J gene: TRBJ2-7
D gene: TRBD1
V gene: TRBV5-1
clone size: once
CDR3 DNA: TGCGCCAGCAGCTTGGGAGGACAGGGGGCCAACGAGCAGTACTTC
CDR3 protein: CASSLGGQGANEQYF

J gene: TRBJ1-1
D gene: .
V gene: TRBV29-1
clone size: .
CDR3 DNA: TGCAGTTGGGGAATTGGAACTGAAGCTTTCTTT
CDR3 protein: CSWGIGTEAFF

J gene: TRBJ2-6
D gene: .
V gene: TRBV6-5
clone size: .
CDR3 DNA: TGTGCCAGCAGTTTCAGGGGAAGTGGGGCCAACGTCCTGACTTTC
CDR3 protein: CASSFRGSGANVLTF

J gene: TRBJ2-7
D gene: .
V gene: TRBV6-1
clone size: .
CDR3 DNA: TGTGCCAGCAGGACGATGACAGCCGAGCAGTACTTC
CDR3 protein: CASRTMTAEQYF